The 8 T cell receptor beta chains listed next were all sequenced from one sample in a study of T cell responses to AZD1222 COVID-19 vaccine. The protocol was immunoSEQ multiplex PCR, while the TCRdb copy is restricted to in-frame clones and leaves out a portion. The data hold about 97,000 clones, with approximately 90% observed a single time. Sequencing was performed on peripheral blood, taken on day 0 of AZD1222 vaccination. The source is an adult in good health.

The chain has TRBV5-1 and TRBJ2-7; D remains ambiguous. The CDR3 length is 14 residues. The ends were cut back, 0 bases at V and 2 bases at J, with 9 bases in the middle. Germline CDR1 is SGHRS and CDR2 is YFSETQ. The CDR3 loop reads CASSLEARAYEQYF. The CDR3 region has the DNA TGCGCCAGCAGCTTGGAGGCCAGAGCCTACGAGCAGTACTTC.

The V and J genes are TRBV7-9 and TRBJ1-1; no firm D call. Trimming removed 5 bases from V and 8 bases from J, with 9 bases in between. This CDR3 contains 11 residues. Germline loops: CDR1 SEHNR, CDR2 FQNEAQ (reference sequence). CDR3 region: CASSIGREAFF. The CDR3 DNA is TGTGCCAGCAGCATCGGACGAGAAGCTTTCTTT.

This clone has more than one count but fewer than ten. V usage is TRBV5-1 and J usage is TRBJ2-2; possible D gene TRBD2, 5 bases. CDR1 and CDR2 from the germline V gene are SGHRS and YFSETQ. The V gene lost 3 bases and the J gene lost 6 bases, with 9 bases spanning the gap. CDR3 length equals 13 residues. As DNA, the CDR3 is TGCGCCAGCAGCTCCTCGGACTCCGGGGAGCTGTTTTTT. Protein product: CASSSSDSGELFF.

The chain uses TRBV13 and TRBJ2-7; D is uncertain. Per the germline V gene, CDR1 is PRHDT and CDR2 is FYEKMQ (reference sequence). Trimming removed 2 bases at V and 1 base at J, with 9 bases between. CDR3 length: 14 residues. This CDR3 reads CASSLRVRSYEQYF. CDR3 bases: TGTGCCAGCAGCTTAAGGGTCAGGTCCTACGAGCAGTACTTC.

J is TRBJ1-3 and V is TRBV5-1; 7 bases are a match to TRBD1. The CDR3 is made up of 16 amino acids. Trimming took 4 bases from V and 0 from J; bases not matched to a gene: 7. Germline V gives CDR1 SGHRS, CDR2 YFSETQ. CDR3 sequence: CASSITGASSGNTIYF. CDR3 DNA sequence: TGCGCCAGCAGCATAACAGGGGCGAGCTCTGGAAACACCATATATTTT. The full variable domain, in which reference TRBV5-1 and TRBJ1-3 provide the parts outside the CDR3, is KAGVTQTPRYLIKTRGQQVTLSCSPISGHRSVSWYQQTPGQGLQFLFEYFSETQRNKGNFPGRFSGRQFSNSRSEMNVSTLELGDSALYLCASSITGASSGNTIYFGEGSWLTVV.

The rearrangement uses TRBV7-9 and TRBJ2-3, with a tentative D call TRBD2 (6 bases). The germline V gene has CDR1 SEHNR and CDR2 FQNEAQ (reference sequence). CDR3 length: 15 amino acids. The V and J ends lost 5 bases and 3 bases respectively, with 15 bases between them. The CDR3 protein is CASSLTSRWTDTQYF. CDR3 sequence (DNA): TGTGCCAGCAGCCTCACTAGCCGATGGACAGATACGCAGTATTTT.

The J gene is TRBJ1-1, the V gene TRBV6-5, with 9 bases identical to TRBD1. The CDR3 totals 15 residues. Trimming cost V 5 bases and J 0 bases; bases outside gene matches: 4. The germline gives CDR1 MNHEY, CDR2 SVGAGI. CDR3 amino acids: CASSTGQGLNTEAFF. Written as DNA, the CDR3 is TGTGCCAGCAGTACCGGACAGGGGTTGAACACTGAAGCTTTCTTT.

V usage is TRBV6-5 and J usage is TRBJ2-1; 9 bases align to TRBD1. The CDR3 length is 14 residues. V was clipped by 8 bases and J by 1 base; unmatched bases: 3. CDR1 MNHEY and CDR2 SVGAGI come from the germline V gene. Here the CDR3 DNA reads TGTGCCAGCTTTGGGACAGGGTCCTACAATGAGCAGTTCTTC. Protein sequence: CASFGTGSYNEQFF.